The rows below give T cell receptor beta chains drawn from one sample of a study of cytomegalovirus exposure and HLA in healthy donors. Sequencing was performed with immunoSEQ multiplex PCR; in TCRdb, only in-frame clones are kept and a portion is missing. The top ten clones hold less than 2.5% of a sample with about 170,000 clones, roughly 80% of them seen once. The sample taken for sequencing was PBMCs. These receptors all come from a male donor in good health and CMV-seronegative. Each CDR3 is given with its conserved first and last residue. The order of the fields is CDR3 protein, CDR3 DNA, J gene, V gene, D gene, clone size. The D gene is left open where the match is weak. Size is omitted from some rows. Given values are once, few, many or a class for expanded clones.

CASSAGTLRETQYF TGTGCCAGCAGTGCCGGGACACTCAGAGAGACCCAGTACTTC TRBJ2-5 TRBV5-6 . .
CASSGVNTGELFF TGCGCCAGCTCGGGAGTTAACACCGGGGAGCTGTTTTTT TRBJ2-2 TRBV10-1 . .
CASSLVGGLSFYEQYF TGCGCCAGCAGCTTGGTCGGGGGGTTGTCCTTCTACGAGCAGTACTTC TRBJ2-7 TRBV5-1 TRBD2 .
CASSTGTLGSNQPQHF TGTGCCAGCAGCACAGGGACCCTGGGAAGCAATCAGCCCCAGCATTTT TRBJ1-5 TRBV7-8 . .
CASSPDRGPRGYTF TGTGCCAGCAGCCCGGACAGGGGGCCTAGGGGCTACACCTTC TRBJ1-2 TRBV27 TRBD1 few
CASSIQGARTEAFF TGTGCCAGCAGCATACAGGGGGCGCGGACTGAAGCTTTCTTT TRBJ1-1 TRBV5-6 TRBD1 .
CASSYSRHSNTGELFF TGTGCCAGCAGTTACTCGAGGCACTCGAACACCGGGGAGCTGTTTTTT TRBJ2-2 TRBV6-5 . .
CATGGAGDTGELFF TGTGCCACCGGGGGGGCAGGCGACACCGGGGAGCTGTTTTTT TRBJ2-2 TRBV10-3 TRBD2 .
CASSLRPGGLYNEQFF TGTGCCAGCAGCTTACGTCCGGGGGGCCTGTACAATGAGCAGTTCTTC TRBJ2-1 TRBV11-2 . .
CASSSAAGVDQPQHF TGTGCCAGCAGCTCGGCGGCGGGGGTCGATCAGCCCCAGCATTTT TRBJ1-5 TRBV9 . .
CSVEGGEETQYF TGCAGCGTTGAGGGGGGGGAAGAGACCCAGTACTTC TRBJ2-5 TRBV29-1 TRBD2 few
CASSRTELSNQPQHF TGTGCCAGCAGTAGAACAGAACTTAGCAATCAGCCCCAGCATTTT TRBJ1-5 TRBV6-1 . .
CASGHGIGETQYF TGTGCTAGTGGGCACGGGATCGGCGAGACCCAGTACTTC TRBJ2-5 TRBV12-5 . .
CASSINGRGLGANTEAFF TGTGCCAGTAGTATAAACGGGCGAGGGTTAGGAGCGAACACTGAAGCTTTCTTT TRBJ1-1 TRBV19 . .
CASSLGTGQETQYF TGTGCCAGCAGCTTAGGGACAGGCCAAGAGACCCAGTACTTC TRBJ2-5 TRBV7-2 TRBD1 .
CASSQQEGTEAFF TGCGCCAGCAGCCAACAGGAGGGCACTGAAGCTTTCTTT TRBJ1-1 TRBV4-3 . .
CASSPRGENTGELFF TGTGCTAGCAGCCCGCGGGGGGAGAACACCGGGGAGCTGTTTTTT TRBJ2-2 TRBV7-7 TRBD2 .
CASSEGTNYEQYF TGCGCCAGCAGTGAAGGGACTAACTACGAGCAGTACTTC TRBJ2-7 TRBV10-1 TRBD2 .
CASQDRNTEAFF TGCGCCAGTCAGGACAGAAACACTGAAGCTTTCTTT TRBJ1-1 TRBV10-2 . .
CASSSPTRGSLLAFF TGTGCCAGCAGTTCCCCAACAAGGGGAAGCTTACTAGCTTTCTTT TRBJ1-1 TRBV6-5 . .